A selection of T cell receptor beta chains follows, all from one sample in a study of cytomegalovirus exposure and HLA in healthy donors. This table comes from immunoSEQ multiplex PCR, and its TCRdb copy is limited to in-frame clones, with some not included. The sample comprises about 130,000 clones, approximately 74% of which are singletons, and around 6.6% rests with the top ten. Sequencing used PBMCs. The receptors stem from a man aged 35 to 55 in good health and CMV-seropositive. Each CDR3 is given with its conserved first and last residue. The D gene is left open where the match is weak.

D gene	V gene	J gene	CDR3 protein
NA	TRBV18	TRBJ1-3	CASSPPNRAAGNTIYF
NA	TRBV23-1	TRBJ1-2	CASSPYWGGEDYGYTF
TRBD2	TRBV10-2	TRBJ2-2	CASSGGGGRNTGELFF
NA	TRBV6-1	TRBJ2-7	CASSEAVRPFLTEQYF
TRBD1	TRBV7-9	TRBJ1-2	CASSFRTGPQGGYTF
TRBD2	TRBV6-1	TRBJ2-1	CASSAPGGVSHNEQFF
NA	TRBV5-1	TRBJ1-1	CASSLNAMNTEAFF
TRBD1	TRBV5-1	TRBJ1-2	CASRDRQGADYGYTF
TRBD1	TRBV18	TRBJ1-2	CASSLSTGWDGGYTF
TRBD1	TRBV30	TRBJ1-5	CAWSVQGQGLQPQHF
NA	TRBV7-2	TRBJ2-2	CASSLGTANTGELFF
NA	TRBV7-9	TRBJ1-2	CASSPSPGAGGNYGYTF
NA	TRBV14	TRBJ1-2	CASSQQGLKGYTF
TRBD1	TRBV19	TRBJ2-7	CASSIVPRPGQGYEQYF
TRBD2	TRBV19	TRBJ2-1	CASSSTTSGRALDEQFF
NA	TRBV7-9	TRBJ1-5	CASSLDVNSNQPQHF
TRBD1	TRBV18	TRBJ1-1	CASSPLQGVGSEAFF
NA	TRBV5-6	TRBJ1-1	CASSPSSRNRDITEAFF
NA	TRBV11-2	TRBJ2-7	CASTLTVPYEQYF
NA	TRBV28	TRBJ1-1	CASSKPGFRTEAFF
NA	TRBV6-5	TRBJ1-1	CASSYSEGGRGEAFF
NA	TRBV5-1	TRBJ2-7	CASSSPGVGTYEQYF
NA	TRBV28	TRBJ2-7	CASSPLGGGSYEQYF
NA	TRBV6-6	TRBJ2-1	CASSPGTRGEQFF
NA	TRBV5-1	TRBJ1-5	CASSPSGGSNQPQHF
TRBD1	TRBV6-5	TRBJ1-1	CASRSTGGVEAFF
NA	TRBV30	TRBJ1-2	CAWNTGRANYGYTF
NA	TRBV19	TRBJ2-6	CASSPLPTGNSGANVLTF
TRBD2	TRBV29-1	TRBJ2-3	CSVERPPGTSGRADTQYF
TRBD1	TRBV19	TRBJ2-1	CASSIRGLYNEQFF
NA	TRBV1	TRBJ1-4	CTSSLRPGGGTNEKLFF
NA	TRBV2	TRBJ1-2	CASGRAPGNGYTF
TRBD1	TRBV6-1	TRBJ2-1	CASRGRDRGIDEQFF